This paragraph covers one T cell receptor (beta chain) sequence. This sample stems from a study of blood T cell repertoires in COVID-19. The overall study: Samples taken during acute and convalescent COVID-19 were collected in the United States, Italy and Spain. T cells, B-cell-depleted T cells, or PBMCs provided the cDNA or gDNA that served as material.

V shed 0 bases and J 7 bases; nucleotides not matched to a gene: 7. Germline values: CDR1 SGHRS, CDR2 YFSETQ. The CDR3 length is 16 residues. In the source study's methods: Reference gene primer amplification in the assay estimated nucleated cell counts. Assay used: immunoSEQ multiplex PCR; TCRdb lists only in-frame clones, some missing. That table is the source of V, J and clone size, and D and trimming were worked out from the DNA. This sample yields 94,000 or so clones, of which more than 65% are seen a single time; approximately 25% belongs to the top ten. The receptor was isolated from a man aged 55 to 70 with acute or convalescent COVID-19. The gene calls are TRBV5-1 and TRBJ2-3; 11 bases agree with TRBD2. Source material: peripheral blood. Here the CDR3 DNA reads TGCGCCAGCAGCTTGGGCGGGACTAGCGGTTTCAATACGCAGTATTTT. Translating it yields CASSLGGTSGFNTQYF.